The T cell receptor (beta chain) under discussion was sequenced for a study of blood T cell repertoires in COVID-19. Study summary: Whether acute or convalescent, the COVID-19 samples came from the United States, Italy and Spain. T cells, B-cell-depleted T cells, or PBMCs provided the cDNA or gDNA that served as material.

This clone appeared a few times. This CDR3 has 17 amino acids. CDR1 is LNHDA, CDR2 SQIVND, per germline (reference sequence). The ends lost 6 bases at V and 7 bases at J; junction bases unmatched: 19. In the authors' methods: Researchers report that nucleated cell counts were estimated from reference gene primer amplification. Data came from immunoSEQ multiplex PCR; TCRdb stores just in-frame clones and leaves some out. The V and J calls and clone size are taken from that table; D and trimming were inferred from the DNA. The data contain over 130,000 clones, around 80% of them seen just once; the ten biggest clones take up around 16%.

The gene calls are TRBV19 and TRBJ1-2; 8 nucleotides line up with TRBD1. The source of this sequence is a man between 50 and 59 years old with acute or convalescent COVID-19. Sequencing was carried out using peripheral blood. This CDR3 is CASRSPGGQGAWRGYTF. The CDR3 DNA follows: TGTGCCAGTAGATCCCCGGGTGGGCAGGGGGCTTGGCGTGGCTACACCTTC.